This T cell receptor beta chain was documented in a study of blood T cell repertoires in COVID-19. Study summary: Italy, Spain and the United States were the sources of the convalescent and acute COVID-19 samples. T cells, B-cell-depleted T cells, or PBMCs supplied cDNA or gDNA.

This clone was found once. The J segment lost 1 base and the V segment lost 3 bases, leaving 8 bases of the junction unmatched. The CDR3 sequence is 16 residues long. The V gene's germline CDR1 is KGHSH and CDR2 LQKENI. This table comes from immunoSEQ multiplex PCR, and its TCRdb copy is limited to in-frame clones, with some not included. The table records around 400,000 clones, more than 75% of them present only once. The sequencing input was peripheral blood. This TCR came from a woman between 55 and 75 years old with COVID-19, enrolled during active disease. V is TRBV18 and J is TRBJ2-7; 8 nucleotides agree with TRBD1. CDR3 nucleotides: TGTGCCAGCTCACCCCGGACAGGGACCCCTTCCTACGAGCAGTACTTC. Translation gives CASSPRTGTPSYEQYF.